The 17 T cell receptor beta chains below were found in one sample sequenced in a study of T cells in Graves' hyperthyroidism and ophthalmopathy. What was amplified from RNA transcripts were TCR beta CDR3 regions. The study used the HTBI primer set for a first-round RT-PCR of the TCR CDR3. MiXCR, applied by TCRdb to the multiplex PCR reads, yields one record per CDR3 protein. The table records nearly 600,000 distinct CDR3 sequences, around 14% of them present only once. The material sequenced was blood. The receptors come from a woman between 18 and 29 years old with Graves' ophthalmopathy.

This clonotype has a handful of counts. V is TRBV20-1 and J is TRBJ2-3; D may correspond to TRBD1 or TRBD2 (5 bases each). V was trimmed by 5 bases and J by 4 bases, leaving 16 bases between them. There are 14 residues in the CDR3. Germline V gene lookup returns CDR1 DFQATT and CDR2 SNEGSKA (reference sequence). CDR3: CSAHLRGWADTQYF. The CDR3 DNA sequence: TGCAGTGCTCACTTGAGGGGCTGGGCAGATACGCAGTATTTT.

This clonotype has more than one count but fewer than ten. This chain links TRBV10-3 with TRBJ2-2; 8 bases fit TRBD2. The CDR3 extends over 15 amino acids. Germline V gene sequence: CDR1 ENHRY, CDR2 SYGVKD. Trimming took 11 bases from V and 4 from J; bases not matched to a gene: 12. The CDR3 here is CAPKQAGGLTGELFF. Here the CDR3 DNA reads TGTGCCCCTAAACAGGCGGGAGGACTCACCGGGGAGCTGTTTTTT.

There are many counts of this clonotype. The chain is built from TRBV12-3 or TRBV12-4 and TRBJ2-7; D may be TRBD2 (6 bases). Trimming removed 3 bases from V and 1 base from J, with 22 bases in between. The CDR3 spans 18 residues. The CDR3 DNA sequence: TGTGCCAGCAGTTTGGGGGACGGGAGCCTGCTGGGGTCCTACGAGCAGTACTTC. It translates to CASSLGDGSLLGSYEQYF.

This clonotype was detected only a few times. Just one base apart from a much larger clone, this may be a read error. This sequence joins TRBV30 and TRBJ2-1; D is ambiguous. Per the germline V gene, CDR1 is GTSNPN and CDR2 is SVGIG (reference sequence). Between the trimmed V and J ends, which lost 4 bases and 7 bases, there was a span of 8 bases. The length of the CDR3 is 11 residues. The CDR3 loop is CAWNRWNEQFF. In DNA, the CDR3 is TGTGCCTGGAACCGGTGGAATGAGCAGTTCTTC.

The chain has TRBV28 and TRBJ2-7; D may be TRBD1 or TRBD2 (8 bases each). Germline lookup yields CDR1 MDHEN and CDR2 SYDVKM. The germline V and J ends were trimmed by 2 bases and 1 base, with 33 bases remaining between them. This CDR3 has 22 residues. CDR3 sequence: CASSLLPSRGGSRGRRSYEQYF. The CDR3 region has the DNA TGTGCCAGCAGTTTACTCCCCTCTCGGGGGGGCAGCAGGGGGCGGCGATCCTACGAGCAGTACTTC.

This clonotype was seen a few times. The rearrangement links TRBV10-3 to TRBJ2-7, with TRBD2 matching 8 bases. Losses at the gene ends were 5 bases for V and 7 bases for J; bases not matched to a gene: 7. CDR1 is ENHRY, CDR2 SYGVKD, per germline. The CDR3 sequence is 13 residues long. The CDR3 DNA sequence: TGTGCCATCAGTAGCGGGAGTCAAGGAGAGCAGTACTTC. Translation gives CAISSGSQGEQYF.

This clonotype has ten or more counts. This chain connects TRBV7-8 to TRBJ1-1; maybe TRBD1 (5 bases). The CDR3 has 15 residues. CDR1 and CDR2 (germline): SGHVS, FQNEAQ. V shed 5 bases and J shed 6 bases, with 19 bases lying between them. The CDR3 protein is CASSLRGVEVPEAFF. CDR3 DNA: TGTGCCAGCAGCCTCCGGGGGGTCGAGGTACCTGAAGCTTTCTTT.

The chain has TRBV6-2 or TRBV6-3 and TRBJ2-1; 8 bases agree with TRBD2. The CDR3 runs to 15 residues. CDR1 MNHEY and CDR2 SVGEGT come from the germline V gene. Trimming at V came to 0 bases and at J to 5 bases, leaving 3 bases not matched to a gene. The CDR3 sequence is CASSYSSGIHNEQFF. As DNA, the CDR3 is TGTGCCAGCAGTTACTCTAGCGGGATCCACAATGAGCAGTTCTTC.

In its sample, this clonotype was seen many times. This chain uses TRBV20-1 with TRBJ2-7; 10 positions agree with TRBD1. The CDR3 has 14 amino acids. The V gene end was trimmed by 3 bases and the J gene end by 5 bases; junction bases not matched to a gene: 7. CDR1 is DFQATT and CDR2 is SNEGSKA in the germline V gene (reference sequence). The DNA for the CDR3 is TGCAGTGCTAGCCTAGACAGGGGGCGCGACGAGCAGTACTTC. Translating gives CSASLDRGRDEQYF.

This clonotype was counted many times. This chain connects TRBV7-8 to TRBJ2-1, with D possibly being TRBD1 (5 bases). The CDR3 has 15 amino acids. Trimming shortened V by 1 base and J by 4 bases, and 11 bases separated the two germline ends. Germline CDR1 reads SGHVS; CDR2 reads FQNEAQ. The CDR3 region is CASSLEAGLYNEQFF. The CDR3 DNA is TGTGCCAGCAGCTTAGAGGCAGGGCTTTACAATGAGCAGTTCTTC.

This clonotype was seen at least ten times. Here the CDR3 DNA reads TGTGCCAGCAGCCCAGGGACTCCCGAGCAAGGAGGCTACACCTTC. Protein product: CASSPGTPEQGGYTF. V gene TRBV7-3 combines with J gene TRBJ1-2; D is possibly TRBD1 (5 bases). Trimming took 5 bases from V and 8 from J, leaving 21 bases between them. Germline CDR1 reads SGHTA; CDR2 reads FQGTGA. This CDR3 region has 15 residues.

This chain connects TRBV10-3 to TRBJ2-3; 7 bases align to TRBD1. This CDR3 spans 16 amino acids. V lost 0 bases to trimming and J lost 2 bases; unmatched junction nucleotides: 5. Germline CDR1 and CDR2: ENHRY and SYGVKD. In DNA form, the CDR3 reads TGTGCCATCAGTGAGTCGGTGGGACAGCTCACAGATACGCAGTATTTT. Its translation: CAISESVGQLTDTQYF.

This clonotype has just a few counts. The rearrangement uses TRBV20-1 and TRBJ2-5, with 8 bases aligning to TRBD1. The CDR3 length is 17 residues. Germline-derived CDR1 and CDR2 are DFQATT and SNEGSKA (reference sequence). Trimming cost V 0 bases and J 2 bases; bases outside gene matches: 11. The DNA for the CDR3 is TGCAGTGCTAGAGAAGGAGGGGGGTACAGGGGGCAAGAGACCCAGTACTTC. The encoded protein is CSAREGGGYRGQETQYF.

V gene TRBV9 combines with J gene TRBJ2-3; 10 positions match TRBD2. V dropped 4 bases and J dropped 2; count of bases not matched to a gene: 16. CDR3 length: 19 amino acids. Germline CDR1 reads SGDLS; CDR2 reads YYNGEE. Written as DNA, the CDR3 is TGTGCCAGCAGCAGAGGGGGAGGGGTAGCGGGAGGTCCCACAGATACGCAGTATTTT. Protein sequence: CASSRGGGVAGGPTDTQYF. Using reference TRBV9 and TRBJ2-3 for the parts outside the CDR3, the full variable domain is DSGVTQTPKHLITATGQRVTLRCSPRSGDLSVYWYQQSLDQGLQFLIQYYNGEERAKGNILERFSAQQFPDLHSELNLSSLELGDSALYFCASSRGGGVAGGPTDTQYFGPGTRLTVL.

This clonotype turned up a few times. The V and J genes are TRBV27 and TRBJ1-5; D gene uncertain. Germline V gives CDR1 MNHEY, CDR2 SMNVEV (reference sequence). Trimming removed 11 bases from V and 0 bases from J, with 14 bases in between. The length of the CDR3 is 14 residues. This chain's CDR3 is CAGRHSPSNQPQHF. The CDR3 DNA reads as TGTGCCGGCCGACACAGTCCTAGCAATCAGCCCCAGCATTTT.

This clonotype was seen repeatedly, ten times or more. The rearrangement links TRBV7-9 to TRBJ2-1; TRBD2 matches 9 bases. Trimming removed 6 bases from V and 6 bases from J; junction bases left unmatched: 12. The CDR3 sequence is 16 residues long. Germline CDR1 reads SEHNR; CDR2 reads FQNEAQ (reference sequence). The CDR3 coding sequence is TGTGCCAGCAGAGAAATGCGGGAGGGCCGGGGCAATGAGCAGTTCTTC. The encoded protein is CASREMREGRGNEQFF.

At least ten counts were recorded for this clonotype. CDR3 region: CAISIDRSSTDTQYF. In nucleotides, the CDR3 is TGTGCCATCAGTATTGACAGATCTAGCACAGATACGCAGTATTTT. This chain uses TRBV10-3 with TRBJ2-3; D may be TRBD1 (5 bases). This CDR3 is 15 amino acids long. The V gene's germline CDR1 is ENHRY and CDR2 SYGVKD. V gave up 5 bases and J gave up 0 bases, with 12 bases separating them.